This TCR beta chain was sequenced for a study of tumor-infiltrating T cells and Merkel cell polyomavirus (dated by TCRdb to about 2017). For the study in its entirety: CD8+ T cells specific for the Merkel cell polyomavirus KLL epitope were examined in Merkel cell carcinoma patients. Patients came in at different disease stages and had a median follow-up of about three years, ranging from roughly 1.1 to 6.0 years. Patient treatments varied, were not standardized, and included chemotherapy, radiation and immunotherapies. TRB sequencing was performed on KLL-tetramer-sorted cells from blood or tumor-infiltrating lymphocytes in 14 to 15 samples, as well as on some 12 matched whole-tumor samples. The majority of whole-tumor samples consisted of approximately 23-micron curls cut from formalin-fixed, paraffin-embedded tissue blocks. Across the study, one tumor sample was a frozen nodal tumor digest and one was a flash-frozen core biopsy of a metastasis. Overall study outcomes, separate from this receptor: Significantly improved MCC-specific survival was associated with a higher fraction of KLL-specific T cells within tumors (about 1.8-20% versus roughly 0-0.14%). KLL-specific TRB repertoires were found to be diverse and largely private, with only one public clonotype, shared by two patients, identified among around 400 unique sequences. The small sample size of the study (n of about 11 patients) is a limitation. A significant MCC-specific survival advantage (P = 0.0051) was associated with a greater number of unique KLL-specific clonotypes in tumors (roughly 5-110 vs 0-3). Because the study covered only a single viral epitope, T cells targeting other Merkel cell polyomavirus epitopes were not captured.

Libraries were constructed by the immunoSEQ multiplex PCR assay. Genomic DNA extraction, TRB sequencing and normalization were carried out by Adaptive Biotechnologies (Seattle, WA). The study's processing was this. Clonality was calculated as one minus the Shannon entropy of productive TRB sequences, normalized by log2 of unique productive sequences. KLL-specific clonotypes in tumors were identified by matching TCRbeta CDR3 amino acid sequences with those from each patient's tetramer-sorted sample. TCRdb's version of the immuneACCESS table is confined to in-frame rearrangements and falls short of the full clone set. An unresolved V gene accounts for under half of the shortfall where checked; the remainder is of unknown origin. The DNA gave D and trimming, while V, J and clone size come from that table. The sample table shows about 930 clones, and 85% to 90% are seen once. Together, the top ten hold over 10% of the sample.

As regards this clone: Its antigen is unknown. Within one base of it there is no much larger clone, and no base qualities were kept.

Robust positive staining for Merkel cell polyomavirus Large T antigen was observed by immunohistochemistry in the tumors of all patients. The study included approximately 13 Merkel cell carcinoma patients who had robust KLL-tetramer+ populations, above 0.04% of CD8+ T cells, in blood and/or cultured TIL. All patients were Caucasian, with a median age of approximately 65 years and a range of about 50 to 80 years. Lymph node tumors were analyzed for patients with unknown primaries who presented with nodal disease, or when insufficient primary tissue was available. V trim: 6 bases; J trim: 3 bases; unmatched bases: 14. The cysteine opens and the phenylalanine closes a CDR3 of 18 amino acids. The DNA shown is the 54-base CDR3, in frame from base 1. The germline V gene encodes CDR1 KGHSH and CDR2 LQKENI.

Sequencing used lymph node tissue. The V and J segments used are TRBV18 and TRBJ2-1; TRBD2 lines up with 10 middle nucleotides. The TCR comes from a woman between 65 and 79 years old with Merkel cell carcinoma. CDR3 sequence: CASSLATSGASFYNEQFF. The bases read TGTGCCAGCTCCCTCGCCACTAGCGGGGCGAGTTTCTACAATGAGCAGTTCTTC.